Listed here are 29 T cell receptor beta chains from one sample, sequenced in a study of cytomegalovirus exposure and HLA in healthy donors. PCR involved 60 Vbeta and 13 Jbeta primers. Assay used: immunoSEQ multiplex PCR; TCRdb lists only in-frame clones, some missing. The sample has about 110,000 clones; around 86% are singletons. Material for sequencing was PBMCs. The receptors stem from a man aged 35 to 55 in good health and CMV-seronegative.

The V gene is TRBV19, the J gene TRBJ1-2, with 8 bases fitting TRBD1. The CDR3 runs 14 residues. V lost 7 bases, J lost 3 bases, and 7 bases stayed unmatched. Germline assignment: CDR1 LNHDA and CDR2 SQIVND (reference sequence). This CDR3 reads CASTLTGADYGYTF. The CDR3 region has the DNA TGTGCCAGTACCCTGACAGGGGCGGACTATGGCTACACCTTC.

The rearrangement uses TRBV2 and TRBJ1-5, with TRBD1 matching over 9 bases. V lost 6 bases and J lost 7; bases outside the gene matches: 7. Germline V gene data show CDR1 as SNHLY and CDR2 as FYNNEI. CDR3 length: 14 amino acids. This chain's CDR3 is CASRDRGTEQPQHF. The CDR3 bases are TGTGCCAGCAGGGACAGGGGAACCGAGCAGCCCCAGCATTTT.

This clone was observed a handful of times. The V gene is TRBV7-2, the J gene TRBJ1-3; no clear D. The CDR3 has 12 residues. Trimming removed 5 bases at V and 1 base at J, with 3 bases between. In germline, CDR1 is SGHTA, CDR2 FQGNSA. The CDR3 DNA reads TGTGCCAGCAGCGTATCTGGAAACACCATATATTTT. Translating gives CASSVSGNTIYF.

This chain links TRBV7-9 with TRBJ2-7, with a possible D match to TRBD2 (5 bases). The V end was cut by 3 bases, the J end by 3 bases, with 12 bases between. The CDR3 covers 14 residues. Germline loops: CDR1 SEHNR, CDR2 FQNEAQ (reference sequence). This CDR3 is CASSFEGTIYEQYF. CDR3 nucleotides: TGTGCCAGCAGCTTCGAGGGAACTATCTACGAGCAGTACTTC.

This clone was counted only a few times. V is TRBV6-5 and J is TRBJ1-1, with no clear D. Germline CDR1 and CDR2: MNHEY and SVGAGI. This CDR3 spans 11 amino acids. V dropped 3 bases and J dropped 8 bases, with 7 bases sitting between them. The CDR3 region has the DNA TGTGCCAGCAGTTATTTCGGGGAAGCTTTCTTT. Its protein product is CASSYFGEAFF.

This clone appeared a single time. The rearrangement joins TRBV15 to TRBJ1-1; D is unclear. Germline CDR1 LNHNV, CDR2 YYDKDF (reference sequence). The CDR3 consists of 11 residues. V gave up 8 bases and J gave up 1 base, with 5 bases separating them. Here the CDR3 DNA reads TGTGCCACCGGGAGGAACACTGAAGCTTTCTTT. It translates to CATGRNTEAFF.

The gene calls are TRBV9 and TRBJ2-7, with D maybe TRBD1 (5 bases). Germline CDR1 is SGDLS and CDR2 is YYNGEE. This CDR3 is 14 amino acids long. The V end lost 2 bases, the J end lost 0 bases, and 9 bases lay between the germline ends. The CDR3 bases are TGTGCCAGCAGCGTGGGAAGGGGCTCCTACGAGCAGTACTTC. This gives the protein CASSVGRGSYEQYF.

The rearrangement joins TRBV19 to TRBJ1-5; D gene uncertain. The CDR3 totals 13 residues. The germline V and J ends were trimmed by 7 bases and 2 bases, with 9 bases remaining between them. The germline V gene encodes CDR1 LNHDA and CDR2 SQIVND (reference sequence). For the CDR3, the DNA is TGTGCCAGTAAACGAGGTGGCAATCAGCCCCAGCATTTT. As protein: CASKRGGNQPQHF.

The chain uses TRBV5-1 and TRBJ1-6; 9 positions agree with TRBD1. Germline trimming cut 4 bases from V and 5 bases from J; bases unmatched to any gene: 7. CDR1 is SGHRS and CDR2 is YFSETQ in the germline V gene. The CDR3 sequence is 16 residues long. CDR3 region: CASSLSGQGNNSPLHF. DNA for the CDR3: TGCGCCAGCAGCCTATCGGGACAGGGCAATAATTCACCCCTCCACTTT.

This clone was recorded once. This sample includes further DNA sequences coding for the same CDR3. The chain joins TRBV9 to TRBJ2-7; 7 bases are a match to TRBD2. The V gene's germline CDR1 is SGDLS and CDR2 YYNGEE. The V segment lost 0 bases and the J segment 2 bases; nucleotides outside the gene matches: 5. CDR3 length: 15 amino acids. CDR3 sequence: CASSVEAGETYEQYF. DNA of the CDR3: TGTGCCAGCAGCGTAGAGGCGGGGGAGACCTACGAGCAGTACTTC.

The V call is TRBV9, the J call TRBJ1-3; D is ambiguous. Germline CDR1 reads SGDLS; CDR2 reads YYNGEE. This CDR3 has 11 residues. V dropped 3 bases and J dropped 8 bases, with 6 bases sitting between them. CDR3 residues: CASSGGDTIYF. CDR3 DNA sequence: TGTGCCAGCAGCGGCGGGGACACCATATATTTT.

V usage is TRBV10-3 and J usage is TRBJ1-6, with D perhaps TRBD1 (5 bases). Germline CDR1 and CDR2: ENHRY and SYGVKD. With 6 bases removed from V and 5 bases from J, the gap between germline ends came to 11 bases. CDR3 length: 14 residues. The CDR3 loop reads CAIRATTDNSPLHF. The CDR3 nucleotides read TGTGCCATCAGAGCGACGACAGATAATTCACCCCTCCACTTT.

V and J are TRBV9 and TRBJ1-4, with TRBD1 matching over 10 bases. The CDR3 has 15 amino acids. Trimming at V came to 4 bases and at J to 6 bases, leaving 6 bases not matched to a gene. Germline loops: CDR1 SGDLS, CDR2 YYNGEE. The DNA of the CDR3 is TGTGCCAGCAGCATTGACAGGGGGCGGCATGAAAAACTGTTTTTT. Translating gives CASSIDRGRHEKLFF. Drawing the rest from reference TRBV9 and TRBJ1-4, the complete variable domain is DSGVTQTPKHLITATGQRVTLRCSPRSGDLSVYWYQQSLDQGLQFLIQYYNGEERAKGNILERFSAQQFPDLHSELNLSSLELGDSALYFCASSIDRGRHEKLFFGSGTQLSVL.

In nucleotides, the CDR3 is TGCGCCAGCAGAACGGGGGGCGATGAGCAGTTCTTC. Translating gives CASRTGGDEQFF. The chain combines TRBV5-1 with TRBJ2-1; D possibly corresponds to TRBD2 (7 bases). Trimming shortened V by 5 bases and J by 8 bases, and 11 bases separated the two germline ends. This CDR3 spans 12 amino acids. Per germline, CDR1 SGHRS and CDR2 YFSETQ.

The chain links TRBV9 to TRBJ2-7, with TRBD1 matching over 8 bases. CDR1 and CDR2 from the germline V gene are SGDLS and YYNGEE. The CDR3 has 16 residues. The junction had 15 bases not matched to a gene; V was cut back by 4 bases and J by 6 bases. The CDR3 nucleotides are TGTGCCAGCAGCCCCGGACAGGGCTTGGGTGCTCGCGAGCAGTACTTC. Its protein product is CASSPGQGLGAREQYF.

This clone was recorded once. The CDR3 here is CASSHDRVRTYEQYF. The CDR3 DNA reads as TGTGCCAGCAGTCACGACAGGGTAAGGACCTACGAGCAGTACTTC. This chain connects TRBV27 to TRBJ2-7; 7 bases are a match to TRBD1. This CDR3 comprises 15 residues. Germline V CDR1 and CDR2: MNHEY, SMNVEV (reference sequence). Losses at the gene ends were 5 bases for V and 2 bases for J; bases not matched to a gene: 9.

The rearrangement joins TRBV2 to TRBJ1-5, with no clear D. This CDR3 spans 15 amino acids. Germline CDR1 is SNHLY and CDR2 is FYNNEI. V dropped 6 bases and J dropped 2 bases, with 14 bases sitting between them. CDR3 sequence: CASSEGKVRNQPQHF. The CDR3 DNA is TGTGCCAGCAGCGAGGGTAAAGTGCGCAATCAGCCCCAGCATTTT. Variable domain in full (rest from reference TRBV2 and TRBJ1-5): EPEVTQTPSHQVTQMGQEVILRCVPISNHLYFYWYRQILGQKVEFLVSFYNNEISEKSEIFDDQFSVERPDGSNFTLKIRSTKLEDSAMYFCASSEGKVRNQPQHFGDGTRLSIL.

The chain uses TRBV19 and TRBJ2-7; D is possibly TRBD1 (6 bases). Germline-derived CDR1 and CDR2 are LNHDA and SQIVND (reference sequence). The ends were cut back, 6 bases at V and 2 bases at J, with 11 bases in the middle. The CDR3 has 13 amino acids. CDR3 region: CASRRTDAYEQYF. In DNA, the CDR3 is TGTGCCAGTAGGCGGACAGATGCCTACGAGCAGTACTTC.

V gene TRBV19 combines with J gene TRBJ1-1, with TRBD1 matching 9 bases. The CDR3 runs to 14 residues. The junction had 11 bases not matched to a gene; V was cut back by 5 bases and J by 10 bases. Germline CDR1 and CDR2: LNHDA and SQIVND (reference sequence). As DNA, the CDR3 is TGTGCCAGTAGTCAAACCGGGACAGGGAGGAGAGCTTTCTTT. It yields the protein CASSQTGTGRRAFF.

The chain links TRBV2 to TRBJ2-1, with 7 bases fitting TRBD1. Germline trimming cut 3 bases from V and 0 bases from J; bases unmatched to any gene: 2. Germline loops: CDR1 SNHLY, CDR2 FYNNEI. The CDR3 is 15 amino acids. CDR3 sequence reads: CASSDSGGSYNEQFF. The CDR3 coding sequence is TGTGCCAGCAGTGATTCAGGGGGCTCCTACAATGAGCAGTTCTTC.

The chain recombines TRBV7-2 with TRBJ1-1; D is perhaps TRBD1 (6 bases). This CDR3 is 12 amino acids long. CDR1 and CDR2 from the germline V gene are SGHTA and FQGNSA. Trimming stripped 7 bases from V and 8 bases from J, with 14 bases between. The CDR3: CASTQAGTEAFF. The CDR3 DNA is TGTGCCAGCACCCAAGCCGGGACAGAAGCTTTCTTT.

This chain links TRBV29-1 with TRBJ1-3; 12 bases line up with TRBD1. CDR1 is SQVTM and CDR2 is ANQGSEA in the germline V gene. J was trimmed by 1 base and V by 6 bases; bases with no gene match: 1. This CDR3 spans 14 amino acids. CDR3 residues: CSVGQGASGNTIYF. For the CDR3, the DNA is TGCAGCGTGGGACAGGGGGCGTCTGGAAACACCATATATTTT.

The chain is built from TRBV6-5 and TRBJ1-4; D remains unclear. Between the trimmed V and J ends, which lost 5 bases and 0 bases, there was a span of 7 bases. The CDR3 length is 14 residues. Germline V lookup: CDR1 MNHEY, CDR2 SVGAGI. The chain's CDR3 is CASSQPATNEKLFF. For the CDR3, the DNA is TGTGCCAGCAGTCAACCAGCAACTAATGAAAAACTGTTTTTT.

This chain links TRBV28 with TRBJ1-2; 8 bases map to TRBD1. Losses at the gene ends were 3 bases for V and 6 bases for J; bases not matched to a gene: 9. Germline CDR1 and CDR2: MDHEN and SYDVKM. The length of the CDR3 is 15 residues. CDR3 DNA: TGTGCCAGCAGTTTGGCCGCGCAGGGGGCTCATGGCTACACCTTC. Amino acid sequence: CASSLAAQGAHGYTF.

V is TRBV28 and J is TRBJ1-4; 7 bases line up with TRBD1. The CDR3 loop spans 16 amino acids. Germline-derived CDR1 and CDR2 are MDHEN and SYDVKM. After removal of 6 bases from V and 2 bases from J, the junction contained 9 bases not matched to a gene. This CDR3 is CASSGQALGTNEKLFF. CDR3 DNA: TGTGCCAGCAGCGGACAGGCCCTGGGGACTAATGAAAAACTGTTTTTT.

This clone has a single count. This chain joins TRBV5-4 and TRBJ2-3, with 11 bases identical to TRBD2. CDR1 is SGHNT, CDR2 YYREEE, per germline (reference sequence). Unmatched junction bases numbered 7, after V lost 1 base and J lost 3 bases. The CDR3 runs to 17 residues. CDR3 loop: CASSLPSGGRGTDTQYF. The CDR3 DNA reads TGTGCCAGCAGCTTGCCTAGCGGGGGGAGAGGAACAGATACGCAGTATTTT.

The chain couples TRBV5-6 to TRBJ2-5; weak D call: TRBD2 (6 bases). The CDR3 extends over 15 amino acids. V shed 0 bases and J shed 5 bases, with 14 bases lying between them. The germline V gene has CDR1 SGHDT and CDR2 YYEEEE. CDR3 amino acids: CASSLVPRGGETQYF. In nucleotides, the CDR3 is TGTGCCAGCAGCTTGGTTCCGCGTGGGGGGGAGACCCAGTACTTC.

This clone showed up just a few times. The chain joins TRBV19 to TRBJ2-3; 7 bases align to TRBD1. J lost 2 bases, V lost 8 bases, and 7 bases had no gene match. In germline, CDR1 is LNHDA, CDR2 SQIVND (reference sequence). CDR3 length: 14 residues. CDR3 in amino acids: CASARQGVTDTQYF. CDR3 sequence (DNA): TGTGCCAGTGCCCGACAGGGCGTCACAGATACGCAGTATTTT.

Only a few counts were recorded for this clone. V gene TRBV5-4 combines with J gene TRBJ2-6; a possible D gene is TRBD2 (6 bases). The CDR3 runs to 17 residues. From germline, CDR1 is SGHNT and CDR2 YYREEE (reference sequence). Trimming cost V 4 bases and J 4 bases, with 18 bases left between them. The CDR3 DNA follows: TGTGCCAGCAGCCCCGGAGGGAGGATGAGGGGGGCCAACGTCCTGACTTTC. Residues: CASSPGGRMRGANVLTF. The full variable domain, completed using reference TRBV5-4 and TRBJ2-6, is ETGVTQSPTHLIKTRGQQVTLRCSSQSGHNTVSWYQQALGQGPQFIFQYYREEENGRGNFPPRFSGLQFPNYSSELNVNALELDDSALYLCASSPGGRMRGANVLTFGAGSRLTVL.